This T cell receptor beta chain was retrieved from a study of low-dose radiotherapy and immunotherapy resistance in tumors. At the level of the study: Per fraction, Cohort 1 was given 0.5 Gy every 2 weeks, for a total of 6.5 Gy. Participants in Cohort 2 were given 1 Gy per fraction every two weeks, for 13 Gy over 26 weeks. On an every-two-weeks schedule, patients received intravenous nivolumab 240 mg, along with ipilimumab 1 mg/kg every six weeks.

Many counts were recorded for this clonotype. Stated time point: before trial treatment. The study gave donors nivolumab, ipilimumab, aspirin, low-dose cyclophosphamide and low-dose radiotherapy. This CDR3 comprises 14 residues. The V end lost 8 bases, the J end lost 3 bases, and 13 bases lay between the germline ends. CDR1 MNHEY and CDR2 SVGEGT come from the germline V gene. Primers targeting TRAV and TRBV primed first-strand cDNA, covering alpha and beta chains. Amplification of TCRs used a constant-region primer and V-primer adapter for around 20 PCR cycles. TCRdb passed the reads through MiXCR, listing each CDR3 protein once. The sample shows tens of thousands of distinct CDR3 sequences, about a quarter of them seen only once.

The V and J genes are TRBV6-2 or TRBV6-3 and TRBJ1-4, with D uncertain. The sample was PBMCs, taken before treatment. This TCR came from a male donor with rectosigmoid adenocarcinoma. This CDR3 reads CASSYHTPNEKLFF. The CDR3 DNA is TGTGCCAGCTCATATCACACCCCTAATGAAAAACTGTTTTTT.